A single sample gave rise to the 5 T cell receptor beta chains below, sequenced in a study of T cells in Graves' hyperthyroidism and ophthalmopathy. RNA transcripts provided the source from which TCR beta CDR3 regions were amplified. Researchers ran a first-round RT-PCR on the TCR CDR3 using the HTBI primer set. TCRdb re-called the multiplex PCR reads with MiXCR, one entry per CDR3 protein. Here the sample spans roughly 570,000 distinct CDR3 sequences, about 45% being singletons. The specimen sequenced was peripheral blood or thyroid tissue (not recorded which). The receptors derive from an adult woman with Graves' disease, either hyperthyroidism or ophthalmopathy (not recorded which).

V is TRBV7-9 and J is TRBJ1-4; D is possibly TRBD1 (5 bases). V lost 6 bases, J lost 7 bases, and 12 bases lay in between. The CDR3 has 13 amino acids. From germline, CDR1 is SEHNR and CDR2 FQNEAQ (reference sequence). The CDR3 nucleotides are TGTGCCAGCAGTGGTGGGGCGGCTGAAAAACTGTTTTTT. It is translated as CASSGGAAEKLFF.

The table lists this clonotype with many counts. The rearrangement joins TRBV4-2 to TRBJ1-1; D is perhaps TRBD1 (6 bases). The germline V gene has CDR1 LGHNA and CDR2 YNFKEQ. Between the trimmed V and J ends, which lost 7 bases and 3 bases, there was a span of 15 bases. The CDR3 covers 14 residues. The DNA of the CDR3 is TGTGCCAGCACCCGGGGGGGGGCGGACACTGAAGCTTTCTTT. Protein sequence: CASTRGGADTEAFF.

This clonotype was observed many times. V and J are TRBV13 and TRBJ2-5; 8 positions agree with TRBD1. Losses at the gene ends were 5 bases for V and 3 bases for J; bases not matched to a gene: 5. Germline assignment: CDR1 PRHDT and CDR2 FYEKMQ (reference sequence). The CDR3 is 14 residues long. The CDR3: CASSHPGQEETQYF. CDR3 coding DNA: TGTGCCAGCAGCCATCCGGGACAGGAAGAGACCCAGTACTTC.

This clonotype was observed a handful of times. The chain combines TRBV15 with TRBJ2-5, with D hard to call. The V and J ends lost 1 base and 4 bases respectively, with 16 bases between them. Germline V gene data show CDR1 as LNHNV and CDR2 as YYDKDF (reference sequence). The CDR3 totals 16 residues. CDR3 loop: CATSRGGSSVAETQYF. The CDR3 coding sequence is TGTGCCACCAGCAGAGGTGGCAGCTCTGTTGCAGAGACCCAGTACTTC.

The CDR3 here is CASRVSTEAFF. The CDR3, as DNA: TGTGCCAGCAGGGTAAGCACTGAAGCTTTCTTT. V gene TRBV25-1 combines with J gene TRBJ1-1; D not resolved. This CDR3 contains 11 residues. V was shortened by 6 bases and J by 4 bases, with 6 bases between the two germline ends. Germline loops: CDR1 MGHDK, CDR2 SYGVNS.